Below are 9 T cell receptor beta chains sequenced from a single sample in a study of blood T cell repertoires in COVID-19. Produced via immunoSEQ multiplex PCR; TCRdb's table is partial and in-frame only. The table includes about 670,000 clones, 85% to 90% detected once. Sequencing used peripheral blood. The origin of the receptors is a woman aged 18-30 years with acute or convalescent COVID-19.

The rearrangement links TRBV18 to TRBJ1-1; D is unresolved. This CDR3 contains 14 residues. With 6 bases removed from V and 4 bases from J, the gap between germline ends came to 15 bases. The germline V gene has CDR1 KGHSH and CDR2 LQKENI. DNA of the CDR3: TGTGCCAGCTCTAGACTGAATTTGGGCACTGAAGCTTTCTTT. Its protein product is CASSRLNLGTEAFF.

The chain joins TRBV5-1 to TRBJ2-3, with unresolved D. CDR1 and CDR2 from the germline V gene are SGHRS and YFSETQ. V was shortened by 0 bases and J by 0 bases, with 8 bases between the two germline ends. The CDR3 runs to 15 residues. The CDR3 coding sequence is TGCGCCAGCAGCTTGGCGAGTAAGAGCACAGATACGCAGTATTTT. This translates into CASSLASKSTDTQYF.

This chain joins TRBV20-1 and TRBJ1-1, with 9 nucleotides matching TRBD1. Losses at the gene ends were 3 bases for V and 11 bases for J; bases not matched to a gene: 4. Looked up from germline, CDR1 is DFQATT and CDR2 is SNEGSKA (reference sequence). The length of the CDR3 is 11 residues. This CDR3 is CSASETGGAFF. CDR3 nucleotide sequence: TGCAGTGCTAGTGAGACAGGGGGGGCTTTCTTT.

The rearrangement joins TRBV12-5 to TRBJ2-1; 9 bases line up with TRBD1. The V gene's germline CDR1 is LGHNT and CDR2 FRNRAP. The trim removed 7 bases at V and 12 bases at J, leaving 7 bases unmatched. The CDR3 contains 12 residues. The CDR3 DNA is TGTGCTAGTGCCCTAGGGACAGGGAGGCAGTTCTTC. It encodes CASALGTGRQFF.

This chain links TRBV4-1 with TRBJ2-5; 9 bases map to TRBD1. Unmatched junction bases numbered 4, after V lost 0 bases and J lost 2 bases. CDR3 length: 16 amino acids. The germline V gene has CDR1 MGHRA and CDR2 YSYEKL. CDR3 nucleotide sequence: TGCGCCAGCAGCCAAGACGGGACAGGGATACAAGAGACCCAGTACTTC. Protein: CASSQDGTGIQETQYF.

The V and J genes are TRBV2 and TRBJ2-7; TRBD2 matches 7 bases. The CDR3 has 14 amino acids. CDR1 is SNHLY and CDR2 is FYNNEI in the germline V gene. Germline trimming cut 4 bases from V and 0 bases from J; bases unmatched to any gene: 3. The CDR3 region has the DNA TGTGCCAGCAGTGGACTAGCTACCTCCTACGAGCAGTACTTC. Encoded protein: CASSGLATSYEQYF.

The chain uses TRBV5-4 and TRBJ1-1; D not resolved. V lost 2 bases and J 2 bases, leaving 4 bases between the germline ends. Germline loops: CDR1 SGHNT, CDR2 YYREEE (reference sequence). This CDR3 contains 12 residues. DNA for the CDR3: TGTGCCAGCAGCTTCCTTAACACTGAAGCTTTCTTT. It yields the protein CASSFLNTEAFF.

V gene TRBV19 combines with J gene TRBJ2-4, with TRBD1 identical over 7 bases. Trimming cost V 5 bases and J 8 bases; bases outside gene matches: 3. The CDR3 sequence is 12 residues long. Per germline, CDR1 LNHDA and CDR2 SQIVND (reference sequence). The CDR3 DNA sequence: TGTGCCAGTAGTGGTACAGGGGACATTCAGTACTTC. Residues: CASSGTGDIQYF.

The chain has TRBV3-1 (or the pseudogene TRBV3-2) and TRBJ2-2, with 7 bases identical to TRBD2. Germline lookup yields CDR1 LGHDT and CDR2 YNNKEL (reference sequence). Unmatched junction bases numbered 13, after V lost 11 bases and J lost 10 bases. This CDR3 has 13 residues. The CDR3: CASEAGGVSELFF. The CDR3 DNA reads as TGTGCCTCCGAGGCTGGGGGGGTCTCGGAGCTGTTTTTT.